The T cell receptor (beta chain) under discussion was sequenced for a study of shared clonotypes between healthy human individuals. Overall study: Each donor contributed plates that comprised three CD4 naive, three CD4 memory, two CD8 naive and one CD8 memory.

Genomic DNA of every subset was divided equally among multiple immunoSEQ plates. Sequenced by immunoSEQ multiplex PCR; TCRdb stores in-frame clones only, minus some. The top ten hold about 0.45% of the sample, which has some 1,600,000 clones, about 98% seen once. This clone was seen just once. Its target is unknown. The CDR3 totals 15 residues. Germline CDR1 is MDHEN and CDR2 is SYDVKM. V lost 5 bases and J lost 1; bases outside the gene matches: 7. CD4+ cells were split into CD45RA+ naive and CD45RA-negative memory subsets. Overall study results and limits: Lower generation probabilities were found for non-shared clonotypes than for those shared by all four donors.

Sequenced sample: naive CD4+ T cells sorted from blood. The subset: CD45RA+ positively selected. The sequence was obtained from a man aged 30-40 years in good health. This chain connects TRBV28 to TRBJ1-1; 7 bases fit TRBD1. The CDR3 sequence is CASSPLGTANTEAFF. The CDR3 nucleotides are TGTGCCAGCAGTCCTCTGGGGACAGCGAACACTGAAGCTTTCTTT.